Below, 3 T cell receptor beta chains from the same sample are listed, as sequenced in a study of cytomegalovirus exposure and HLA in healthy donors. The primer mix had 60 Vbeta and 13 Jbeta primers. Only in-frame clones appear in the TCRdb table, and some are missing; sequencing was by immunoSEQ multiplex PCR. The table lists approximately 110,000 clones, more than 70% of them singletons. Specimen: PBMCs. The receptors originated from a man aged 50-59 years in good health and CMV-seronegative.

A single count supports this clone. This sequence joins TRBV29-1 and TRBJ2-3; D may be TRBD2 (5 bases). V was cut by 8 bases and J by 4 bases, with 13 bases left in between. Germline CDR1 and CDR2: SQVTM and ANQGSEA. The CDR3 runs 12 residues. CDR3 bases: TGCAGCTCGACTCCGGGGTCAGATACGCAGTATTTT. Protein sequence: CSSTPGSDTQYF.

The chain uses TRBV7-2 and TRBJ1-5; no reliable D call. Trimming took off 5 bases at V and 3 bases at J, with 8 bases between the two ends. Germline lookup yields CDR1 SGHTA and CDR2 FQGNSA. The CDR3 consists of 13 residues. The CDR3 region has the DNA TGTGCCAGCAGCCTAGAGCCCAATCAGCCCCAGCATTTT. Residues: CASSLEPNQPQHF.

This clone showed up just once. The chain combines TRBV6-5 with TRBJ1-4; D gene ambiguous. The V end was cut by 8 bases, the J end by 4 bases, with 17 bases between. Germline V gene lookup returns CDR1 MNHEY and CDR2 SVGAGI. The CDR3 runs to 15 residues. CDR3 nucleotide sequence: TGTGCCAGCCGGCTAGGAGGCGAGGGTAATGAAAAACTGTTTTTT. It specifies CASRLGGEGNEKLFF.